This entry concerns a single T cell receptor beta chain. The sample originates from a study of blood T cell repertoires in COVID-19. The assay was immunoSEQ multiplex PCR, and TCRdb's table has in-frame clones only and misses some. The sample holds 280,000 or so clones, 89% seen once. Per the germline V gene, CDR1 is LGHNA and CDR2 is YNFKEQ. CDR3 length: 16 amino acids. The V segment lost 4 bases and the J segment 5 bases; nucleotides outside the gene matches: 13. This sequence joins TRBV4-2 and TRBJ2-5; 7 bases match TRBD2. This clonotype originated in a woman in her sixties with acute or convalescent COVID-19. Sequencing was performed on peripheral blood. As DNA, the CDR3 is TGTGCCAGCAGCCGCCCGAGGACTAGTTCCGGGGAGACCCAGTACTTC. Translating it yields CASSRPRTSSGETQYF.